The 6 T cell receptor beta chains below come from one sample, sequenced in a study of T cell responses to AZD1222 COVID-19 vaccine. The repertoire was sequenced with immunoSEQ multiplex PCR; TCRdb's copy has only in-frame clones and lacks some. Of approximately 64,000 clones listed, around 84% were seen once; the top ten hold approximately 9.8%. The sequencing used peripheral blood, collected on day 0 of AZD1222 vaccination. Receptors were obtained from an adult in good health.

The gene calls are TRBV28 and TRBJ2-1; possibly TRBD2 for D (6 bases). The V and J ends lost 2 bases and 5 bases respectively, with 13 bases between them. This CDR3 spans 15 amino acids. Germline assignment: CDR1 MDHEN and CDR2 SYDVKM. The CDR3 is CASSLRRGVNNEQFF. As DNA, the CDR3 is TGTGCCAGCAGTTTACGGCGGGGAGTTAACAATGAGCAGTTCTTC.

This clone was observed a few times. The junction and the germline gene differ at one end; a read error may be behind it. The chain carries TRBV3-1 (or the pseudogene TRBV3-2) and TRBJ2-5, with 9 nucleotides matching TRBD2. CDR3 length: 16 residues. CDR1 is LGHDT, CDR2 YNNKEL, per germline (reference sequence). The CDR3 region has the DNA TGTGCCAGCAGCCAAGGCGGGGGACTAGCCACGTCCCAAGTAGACTTC. Translation gives CASSQGGGLATSQVDF.

This clone was counted once. The chain carries TRBV28 and TRBJ1-3; D call uncertain. Trimming took 5 bases from V and 0 from J, leaving 8 bases between them. This CDR3 is built from 14 residues. Germline V lookup: CDR1 MDHEN, CDR2 SYDVKM. DNA of the CDR3: TGTGCCAGCAGTAAGCCGAGCTCTGGAAACACCATATATTTT. Protein: CASSKPSSGNTIYF.

The J gene is TRBJ2-1, the V gene TRBV11-2; 11 bases align to TRBD1. Germline V lookup: CDR1 SGHAT, CDR2 FQNNGV. This CDR3 has 14 residues. The V gene end was trimmed by 5 bases and the J gene end by 11 bases; junction bases not matched to a gene: 8. The chain's CDR3 is CASSPRTGGAQQFF. The DNA for the CDR3 is TGTGCCAGCAGCCCCAGGACAGGGGGCGCTCAGCAGTTCTTC.

This clone was seen more than once but under ten times. This rearrangement joins TRBV4-1 to TRBJ1-5, with 8 bases lining up with TRBD1. This CDR3 has 14 residues. The V gene end was trimmed by 3 bases and the J gene end by 9 bases; junction bases not matched to a gene: 7. Germline V gives CDR1 MGHRA, CDR2 YSYEKL. The CDR3 region has the DNA TGCGCCAGCAGCCAGGGGACAGGTCAACGGCCCCAGCATTTT. Translation: CASSQGTGQRPQHF.

CDR3 amino acids: CASSYTASIVTQYF. As DNA, the CDR3 is TGTGCCAGCAGTTACACAGCCTCCATTGTGACCCAGTACTTC. The rearrangement joins TRBV6-5 to TRBJ2-5; no clear D gene. Between the trimmed V and J ends, which lost 2 bases and 7 bases, there was a span of 14 bases. Germline lookup yields CDR1 MNHEY and CDR2 SVGAGI. This CDR3 has 14 residues.